One TCR beta chain is described in this entry. Clones were read by immunoSEQ multiplex PCR, and TCRdb kept only the in-frame ones, dropping some. The sample lists about 480,000 clones, around nine tenths occurring once. The sample belongs to a study of blood T cell repertoires in COVID-19. Study as a whole: COVID-19 samples collected from the United States, Italy and Spain covered acute and convalescent phases.

The CDR3 sequence is 14 residues long. V dropped 5 bases and J dropped 2; count of bases not matched to a gene: 4. CDR1 is SEHNR and CDR2 is FQNEAQ in the germline V gene (reference sequence). The source of this sequence is a woman between 35 and 50 years old who had recovered from COVID-19. This chain uses TRBV7-9 with TRBJ2-7, with TRBD2 matching over 9 bases. The sample taken for sequencing was PBMCs or T cells enriched from blood (not recorded which). The CDR3 region has the DNA TGTGCCAGCAGCCGACTAGCGGCCACCTACGAGCAGTACTTC. This encodes CASSRLAATYEQYF.